Following are 12 T cell receptor beta chains from one sample sequenced in a study of persistence of HIV-infected CD4 T cells. This was the immunoSEQ version 4 assay in survey mode. Generated by immunoSEQ multiplex PCR, the TCRdb table keeps only in-frame clones and is missing some. The sample has under 15,000 clones, roughly 70% seen once. These receptors' antigens are unknown. The stimulus was lysate of CMV-infected fibroblasts, about 10 ug/mL. Responding CD4+ T cells were sorted by upregulation of both CD40 ligand and CD69. The sample consisted of CD4+ T cells sorted from PBMCs after roughly 18-hour stimulation, taken from a patient who received antiretroviral therapy. Receptors were obtained from an adult man with HIV who was CMV-seropositive.

The genes are TRBV27 and TRBJ1-6; D possibly corresponds to TRBD1 (5 bases). CDR3 size: 14 residues. Trimming cost V 9 bases and J 5 bases, with 14 bases left between them. Germline-derived CDR1 and CDR2 are MNHEY and SMNVEV (reference sequence). CDR3 residues: CASTYRSNNSPLHF. CDR3 DNA sequence: TGTGCCAGTACATACAGGTCCAATAATTCACCCCTCCACTTT.

The chain is built from TRBV5-1 and TRBJ2-7; 7 bases are a match to TRBD1. CDR3 length: 14 amino acids. Germline V gene lookup returns CDR1 SGHRS and CDR2 YFSETQ. V gave up 4 bases and J gave up 7 bases; unmatched junction bases: 11. CDR3 nucleotides: TGCGCCAGCAGCAACCCGACAGGGCCGGGTGAGCAGTACTTC. Its protein product is CASSNPTGPGEQYF. Together with reference TRBV5-1 and TRBJ2-7, the CDR3 gives the full variable domain: KAGVTQTPRYLIKTRGQQVTLSCSPISGHRSVSWYQQTPGQGLQFLFEYFSETQRNKGNFPGRFSGRQFSNSRSEMNVSTLELGDSALYLCASSNPTGPGEQYFGPGTRLTVT.

The V gene is TRBV3-1 (or the pseudogene TRBV3-2), the J gene TRBJ1-2; tentative D call: TRBD1 (5 bases). The CDR3 consists of 14 residues. Deletions cut 4 bases from V and 7 bases from J, with 16 bases between. Germline V gene sequence: CDR1 LGHDT, CDR2 YNNKEL (reference sequence). This CDR3 is CASSRRAGVGGYTF. For the CDR3, the DNA is TGTGCCAGCAGCCGCAGGGCGGGGGTAGGTGGCTACACCTTC.

This clone is medium-sized. The J gene is TRBJ2-1, the V gene TRBV28; D is perhaps TRBD1 (6 bases). The CDR3 sequence is 15 residues long. Germline V gene data show CDR1 as MDHEN and CDR2 as SYDVKM. The V end lost 4 bases, the J end lost 2 bases, and 12 bases lay between the germline ends. The CDR3 bases are TGTGCCAGCAGTTCATCAGGGGTTGCCTACAATGAGCAGTTCTTC. This translates into CASSSSGVAYNEQFF.

The chain links TRBV2 to TRBJ2-3, with D unresolved. Trimming removed 6 bases from V and 7 bases from J, with 8 bases in between. Germline V lookup: CDR1 SNHLY, CDR2 FYNNEI. This CDR3 has 11 amino acids. CDR3: CASSAVNTQYF. For the CDR3, the DNA is TGTGCCAGCAGCGCTGTGAATACGCAGTATTTT.

This chain uses TRBV20-1 with TRBJ1-2; 8 positions match TRBD1. J gave up 7 bases and V 6 bases, and 4 bases lay outside the gene matches. CDR1 is DFQATT, CDR2 SNEGSKA, per germline (reference sequence). This CDR3 contains 11 residues. CDR3: CSAQGAPGYTF. The CDR3 DNA reads as TGCAGTGCGCAGGGGGCGCCTGGCTACACCTTC.

The chain uses TRBV6-1 and TRBJ1-6; D may be TRBD1 (6 bases). The ends were cut back, 2 bases at V and 5 bases at J, with 22 bases in the middle. Germline V gives CDR1 MNHNS, CDR2 SASEGT. This CDR3 has 19 amino acids. The DNA of the CDR3 is TGTGCCAGCAGTGAATGGGGGGCTAGGCTGCTAAACCATAATTCACCCCTCCACTTT. It codes for CASSEWGARLLNHNSPLHF.

The chain joins TRBV28 to TRBJ2-7; 10 bases match TRBD1. Germline values: CDR1 MDHEN, CDR2 SYDVKM. Losses at the gene ends were 8 bases for V and 9 bases for J; bases not matched to a gene: 7. CDR3 length: 12 residues. The CDR3 region is CASGRQGAMQYF. The CDR3 nucleotides are TGTGCCAGCGGGCGACAGGGGGCGATGCAGTACTTC.

In this sample, this clone turned up a few times. CDR3 in amino acids: CATCGGLGQPQHF. The DNA of the CDR3 is TGTGCCACCTGTGGGGGGCTGGGTCAGCCCCAGCATTTT. This chain connects TRBV2 to TRBJ1-5; possible D gene TRBD1, 6 bases. This CDR3 contains 13 residues. The V and J ends lost 10 bases and 6 bases respectively, with 16 bases between them. Germline V gene sequence: CDR1 SNHLY, CDR2 FYNNEI.

The CDR3 protein is CASTKTGINSGNTIYF. DNA of the CDR3: TGTGCCAGCACCAAGACAGGTATCAACTCTGGAAACACCATATATTTT. The V and J genes are TRBV9 and TRBJ1-3; possible D gene TRBD1, 6 bases. The CDR3 loop spans 16 amino acids. V lost 6 bases, J lost 0 bases, and 16 bases lay in between. Per the germline V gene, CDR1 is SGDLS and CDR2 is YYNGEE. Full variable domain (outside the CDR3, taken from reference TRBV9 and TRBJ1-3): DSGVTQTPKHLITATGQRVTLRCSPRSGDLSVYWYQQSLDQGLQFLIQYYNGEERAKGNILERFSAQQFPDLHSELNLSSLELGDSALYFCASTKTGINSGNTIYFGEGSWLTVV.

This chain links TRBV4-2 with TRBJ2-3; possible D gene TRBD2, 7 bases. V shed 0 bases and J shed 3 bases, with 19 bases lying between them. The CDR3 covers 18 residues. Germline CDR1 LGHNA, CDR2 YNFKEQ. CDR3 in amino acids: CASSQDLLAGAGTDTQYF. The CDR3 DNA reads as TGTGCCAGCAGCCAAGATCTATTGGCGGGGGCTGGGACAGATACGCAGTATTTT.

V gene TRBV24-1 combines with J gene TRBJ1-5; D gene ambiguous. This CDR3 is built from 12 residues. The V gene's germline CDR1 is KGHDR and CDR2 SFDVKD. Trimming took 3 bases from V and 1 from J, leaving 0 bases between them. CDR3 sequence (DNA): TGTGCCACCAGTGATAGCAATCAGCCCCAGCATTTT. Translation: CATSDSNQPQHF.